These 27 T cell receptor beta chains originate from one sample sequenced in a study of neurological immune-mediated disorders. From the 5' RACE reads, TCRdb called clonotypes with MiXCR, one entry per CDR3 protein. The repertoire has tens of thousands of distinct CDR3 sequences, around 9.9% of them found once; the top ten carry 1.7%. The source material was PBMCs. Receptors were obtained from a man aged 50-60 years in good health.

At least ten counts were recorded for this clonotype. The J gene is TRBJ2-7, the V gene TRBV6-2 or TRBV6-3; possible D gene TRBD2, 6 bases. Trimming shortened V by 8 bases and J by 2 bases, and 10 bases separated the two germline ends. From germline, CDR1 is MNHEY and CDR2 SVGEGT. This CDR3 is 12 amino acids long. The CDR3 is CASRDSAYEQYF. The CDR3 DNA sequence: TGTGCCAGCCGGGACTCCGCCTACGAGCAGTACTTC.

In its sample, this clonotype was seen many times. The genes are TRBV12-3 or TRBV12-4 and TRBJ2-1; 13 bases line up with TRBD2. The CDR3 length is 15 residues. The J segment lost 12 bases and the V segment lost 2 bases, leaving 7 bases of the junction unmatched. DNA for the CDR3: TGTGCCAGCAGTTTAAAAGTGACTAGCGGGGGGCCGCAGTTCTTC. This codes for CASSLKVTSGGPQFF.

This clonotype was recorded at least ten times. The chain couples TRBV20-1 to TRBJ1-1; D is unclear. The germline CDR1 and CDR2 sequences are DFQATT and SNEGSKA (reference sequence). Deletions cut 1 base from V and 8 bases from J, with 14 bases between. This CDR3 region has 13 residues. Here the CDR3 DNA reads TGCAGTGCTAGAGTGGACGGCGAAAACGAAGCTTTCTTT. It codes for CSARVDGENEAFF.

In its sample, this clonotype was seen many times. This chain joins TRBV7-2 and TRBJ2-5; D is unclear. Looked up from germline, CDR1 is SGHTA and CDR2 is FQGNSA. V was pared by 6 bases and J by 2 bases, with 16 bases between. CDR3 size: 15 residues. CDR3 sequence (DNA): TGTGCCAGCAGACAAGGTGGGCAGGTACAAGAGACCCAGTACTTC. Protein sequence: CASRQGGQVQETQYF.

Worth noting for this clonotype: Likely a read error: the CDR3 ends without its conserved phenylalanine or tryptophan. The DNA is left out, because the CDR3 cannot be placed on it with certainty; the CDR3 is given as TCRdb lists it. This chain connects TRBV7-2 to TRBJ2-6. Inclusive of both ends, the CDR3 amounts to 9 amino acids. The germline V gene encodes CDR1 SGHTA and CDR2 FQGNSA. The CDR3 loop is CASSLVGTS.

This clonotype came up a few times. The chain links TRBV5-5 to TRBJ2-7, with D possibly being TRBD1 (5 bases). V was cut by 4 bases and J by 0 bases, with 11 bases left in between. CDR3 length: 14 residues. CDR1 SGHKS and CDR2 YYEKEE come from the germline V gene (reference sequence). The CDR3 is CASSLTGNSYEQYF. Here the CDR3 DNA reads TGTGCCAGCAGCCTCACAGGAAACTCCTACGAGCAGTACTTC.

The sample holds many counts of this clonotype. The rearrangement joins TRBV20-1 to TRBJ2-3; D tentatively reads TRBD1 or TRBD2 (5 bases each). The CDR3 runs to 15 residues. V dropped 0 bases and J dropped 2 bases, with 12 bases sitting between them. Germline V CDR1 and CDR2: DFQATT, SNEGSKA (reference sequence). The CDR3 DNA follows: TGCAGTGCTAGAGATTTTGCCGGGGCCACAGATACGCAGTATTTT. Amino acids: CSARDFAGATDTQYF.

On this clonotype itself: At one end the junction does not follow the germline gene, possibly because of a read error. The chain is built from TRBV5-1 and TRBJ2-1; no definite D call. The length of the CDR3 is 13 residues. CDR1 and CDR2 from the germline V gene are SGHRS and YFSETQ. CDR3 region: CANSTHTANEQFF. DNA of the CDR3: TGTGCCAACAGCACGCACACCGCCAATGAGCAGTTCTTC.

This clonotype has ten or more counts. This CDR3 reads CASSLFGLGQGGETQYF. CDR3 DNA sequence: TGTGCCAGCAGCTTGTTTGGGCTGGGACAGGGGGGTGAGACCCAGTACTTC. This chain joins TRBV5-6 and TRBJ2-5; TRBD1 matches at 11 bases. From germline, CDR1 is SGHDT and CDR2 YYEEEE. The CDR3 contains 17 residues. Trimming cost V 1 base and J 5 bases; bases outside gene matches: 10. The entire variable domain, with the rest obtained from reference TRBV5-6 and TRBJ2-5, is as follows: DAGVTQSPTHLIKTRGQQVTLRCSPKSGHDTVSWYQQALGQGPQFIFQYYEEEERQRGNFPDRFSGHQFPNYSSELNVNALLLGDSALYLCASSLFGLGQGGETQYFGPGTRLLVL.

This clonotype was recorded at least ten times. The rearrangement joins TRBV28 to TRBJ2-4, with D possibly matching TRBD2 (6 bases). Trimming took 7 bases from V and 7 from J, leaving 11 bases between them. Germline values: CDR1 MDHEN, CDR2 SYDVKM. The CDR3 totals 12 residues. The CDR3, as DNA: TGTGCCAGCACTTCAGGGAGGAACATTCAGTACTTC. This gives the protein CASTSGRNIQYF.

This clonotype was seen many times. The chain has TRBV2 and TRBJ1-6; D perhaps matches TRBD1 (5 bases). CDR1 is SNHLY and CDR2 is FYNNEI in the germline V gene. The CDR3 is made up of 16 amino acids. Trimming took 2 bases from V and 9 from J, leaving 17 bases between them. CDR3 residues: CASSESAVGGGSPLHF. In DNA, the CDR3 is TGTGCCAGCAGTGAATCCGCTGTTGGGGGGGGTTCACCCCTCCACTTT.

This clonotype was counted ten times or more. The V call is TRBV7-6, the J call TRBJ2-5, with 7 nucleotides matching TRBD2. Germline V lookup: CDR1 SGHVS, CDR2 FNYEAQ. V lost 1 base to trimming and J lost 5 bases; unmatched junction nucleotides: 7. This CDR3 region has 15 residues. The CDR3 region is CASSLVETSFETQYF. DNA of the CDR3: TGTGCCAGCAGCTTAGTGGAGACTAGCTTCGAGACCCAGTACTTC.

This clonotype has at least ten counts. This sequence joins TRBV5-1 and TRBJ2-1; 7 positions agree with TRBD2. V shed 3 bases and J 8 bases; nucleotides not matched to a gene: 14. The CDR3 runs 16 residues. CDR1 is SGHRS, CDR2 YFSETQ, per germline. Written as DNA, the CDR3 is TGCGCCAGCAGCTCGCGCGGGAGCGTTGGCCTCGATGAGCAGTTCTTC. Its translation is CASSSRGSVGLDEQFF.

Only a few counts were recorded for this clonotype. The rearrangement links TRBV9 to TRBJ2-7, with D uncertain. This CDR3 comprises 14 residues. V was clipped by 4 bases and J by 0 bases, with 11 bases between them. The germline CDR1 and CDR2 sequences are SGDLS and YYNGEE. In DNA, the CDR3 is TGTGCCAGCAGCCTAGAGGCGGTCTCCTACGAGCAGTACTTC. It yields the protein CASSLEAVSYEQYF.

This sequence joins TRBV5-1 and TRBJ2-1; 7 nucleotides align to TRBD2. V shed 0 bases, J shed 7 bases, and the junction held 13 bases outside the gene matches. CDR1 and CDR2 (germline): SGHRS, YFSETQ. There are 17 residues in the CDR3. The CDR3 nucleotides read TGCGCCAGCAGCTTGGAAGGGGCGGGGGAGGTCGGTAATGAGCAGTTCTTC. Translated: CASSLEGAGEVGNEQFF.

This clonotype was detected many times. This chain links TRBV19 with TRBJ1-5, with D tentatively TRBD1 (5 bases). The germline V gene has CDR1 LNHDA and CDR2 SQIVND (reference sequence). The length of the CDR3 is 18 residues. Trimming took off 0 bases at V and 2 bases at J, with 17 bases between the two ends. CDR3 region: CASSIERAGWGRNQPQHF. Written as DNA, the CDR3 is TGTGCCAGTAGTATAGAGAGGGCTGGGTGGGGCCGCAATCAGCCCCAGCATTTT. Full variable domain (missing parts from reference TRBV19 and TRBJ1-5): DGGITQSPKYLFRKEGQNVTLSCEQNLNHDAMYWYRQDPGQGLRLIYYSQIVNDFQKGDIAEGYSVSREKKESFPLTVTSAQKNPTAFYLCASSIERAGWGRNQPQHFGDGTRLSIL.

This clonotype showed up many times. V usage is TRBV7-2 and J usage is TRBJ2-4; weak D call: TRBD1 (7 bases). The CDR3 extends over 16 amino acids. The germline V gene has CDR1 SGHTA and CDR2 FQGNSA. The V end was cut by 5 bases, the J end by 0 bases, with 14 bases between. CDR3 residues: CASSPRQGLAKNIQYF. CDR3 bases: TGTGCCAGCAGCCCTAGACAGGGACTAGCCAAAAACATTCAGTACTTC.

This clonotype was counted at least ten times. The chain carries TRBV7-9 and TRBJ2-2; D uncertain. V was pared by 1 base and J by 8 bases, with 8 bases between. Germline CDR1 and CDR2: SEHNR and FQNEAQ (reference sequence). The CDR3 totals 13 residues. The CDR3 region is CASSLGAPGELFF. For the CDR3, the DNA is TGTGCCAGCAGCTTAGGTGCTCCAGGGGAGCTGTTTTTT.

This clonotype was recorded at least ten times. V usage is TRBV6-6 and J usage is TRBJ2-6; D may be TRBD1 (6 bases). Germline-derived CDR1 and CDR2 are MNHNY and SVGAGI (reference sequence). Trimming removed 7 bases at V and 0 bases at J, with 16 bases between. The CDR3 has 17 amino acids. CDR3 sequence reads: CASTTTGARSGANVLTF. The CDR3 DNA sequence: TGTGCCAGCACCACGACAGGAGCCCGCTCTGGGGCCAACGTCCTGACTTTC.

This clonotype was observed many times. This sequence joins TRBV10-3 and TRBJ2-1; 9 positions match TRBD2. In germline, CDR1 is ENHRY, CDR2 SYGVKD. With V trimmed by 8 bases and J by 4 bases, 9 bases remained unmatched. There are 15 residues in the CDR3. DNA of the CDR3: TGTGCCATCGGGGCTAGCGGGGCTCATTACAATGAGCAGTTCTTC. It is translated as CAIGASGAHYNEQFF.

This clonotype was seen repeatedly, ten times or more. The chain couples TRBV5-1 to TRBJ2-7; either TRBD1 or TRBD2 may fit D (6 bases each). The CDR3 runs to 14 residues. The germline V gene encodes CDR1 SGHRS and CDR2 YFSETQ. V dropped 3 bases and J dropped 7 bases, with 17 bases sitting between them. DNA of the CDR3: TGCGCCAGCAGCTCAAGCTTGGGGGCGGGGGAGCAGTACTTC. Translation gives CASSSSLGAGEQYF.

This clonotype was seen many times. This chain links TRBV5-5 with TRBJ1-1; maybe TRBD1 (6 bases). This CDR3 region has 14 residues. Germline CDR1 SGHKS, CDR2 YYEKEE (reference sequence). V was trimmed by 5 bases and J by 1 base, leaving 12 bases between them. The chain's CDR3 is CASRWTEENTEAFF. The CDR3 DNA is TGTGCCAGCAGATGGACAGAAGAGAACACTGAAGCTTTCTTT.

This clonotype was seen ten or more times. DNA of the CDR3: TGTGCCAGCAGCTTAGAGGTGTGGGAGGGCCTCATTAACATTCAGTACTTC. Translating gives CASSLEVWEGLINIQYF. The V and J genes are TRBV7-2 and TRBJ2-4; 7 bases agree with TRBD2. The CDR3 is 17 amino acids. Germline CDR1 is SGHTA and CDR2 is FQGNSA. Trimming at V came to 1 base and at J to 7 bases, leaving 13 bases not matched to a gene.

This clonotype was seen ten or more times. This chain joins TRBV5-1 and TRBJ2-3; D is undetermined. Trimming stripped 5 bases from V and 1 base from J, with 11 bases between. Germline V gene lookup returns CDR1 SGHRS and CDR2 YFSETQ. The CDR3 sequence is 14 residues long. CDR3 nucleotides: TGCGCCAGCAGGTCCAGGCCTCGCACAGATACGCAGTATTTT. Translating it yields CASRSRPRTDTQYF.

This clonotype was counted ten times or more. The V and J genes are TRBV14 and TRBJ2-2; TRBD1 aligns across 10 bases. The CDR3 runs 15 residues. Germline V gene sequence: CDR1 SGHDN, CDR2 FVKESK. The trim removed 4 bases at V and 6 bases at J, leaving 5 bases unmatched. The CDR3 coding sequence is TGTGCCAGCAGCCCTGTGACAGGGGGCCCCGGGGAGCTGTTTTTT. Translated, it gives CASSPVTGGPGELFF. Complete variable domain (other parts from reference TRBV14 and TRBJ2-2): EAGVTQFPSHSVIEKGQTVTLRCDPISGHDNLYWYRRVMGKEIKFLLHFVKESKQDESGMPNNRFLAERTGGTYSTLKVQPAELEDSGVYFCASSPVTGGPGELFFGEGSRLTVL.

This clonotype was seen repeatedly, ten times or more. The gene calls are TRBV12-3 or TRBV12-4 and TRBJ1-1; 7 bases align to TRBD1. V was clipped by 2 bases and J by 11 bases; unmatched bases: 5. This CDR3 contains 12 residues. The CDR3 sequence is CASSLLGQRAFF. The DNA of the CDR3 is TGTGCCAGCAGTTTATTGGGACAGCGGGCTTTCTTT.

A few counts support this clonotype. This chain uses TRBV20-1 with TRBJ2-3, with TRBD2 matching over 14 bases. Germline V CDR1 and CDR2: DFQATT, SNEGSKA (reference sequence). The CDR3 extends over 16 amino acids. V dropped 3 bases and J dropped 6; count of bases not matched to a gene: 8. The CDR3 bases are TGCAGTGCTAGTTGGACTAGCGGGGGGCCCGTGGATACGCAGTATTTT. Protein sequence: CSASWTSGGPVDTQYF.